This T cell receptor (beta chain) was observed in a study of cytomegalovirus exposure and HLA in healthy donors. Whole-study context: Researchers found that approximately 85% of over 350 genotyped donors fell within the Caucasian-associated ancestry cluster.

The PCR employed 60 Vbeta primers together with 13 Jbeta primers. Assay: immunoSEQ multiplex PCR; the TCRdb copy retains only in-frame clones and omits some. The sample holds about 100,000 clones, about 75% seen once. This clone was seen once. What it binds is unknown. Deletions cut 0 bases from V and 7 bases from J, with 6 bases between. Looked up from germline, CDR1 is MGHRA and CDR2 is YSYEKL. The CDR3 spans 12 residues. The study, taken as a whole, reports: In a later analysis, across HLA loci, associated TCR counts were highest for DRB1, lowest for HLA-C. Trimming of TCR beta V- and J-genes showed a link, identified in a later analysis, to a missense DCLRE1C variant.

This TCR was recovered from a male donor in good health and CMV-seropositive. The V call is TRBV4-1, the J call TRBJ1-2, with D maybe TRBD1 (5 bases). The sequencing input was PBMCs. The CDR3 is CASSQDRAGYTF. Here the CDR3 DNA reads TGCGCCAGCAGCCAAGACAGGGCTGGCTACACCTTC.